A single sample is the source of the 2 T cell receptor beta chains below, sequenced in a study of blood T cell repertoires in COVID-19. Using immunoSEQ multiplex PCR, the repertoire was profiled, and TCRdb retains in-frame clones only, with some absent. Of approximately 230,000 clones detected, about 86% appear once; the ten largest clones hold 5.7%. The sample consisted of peripheral blood. Every receptor here comes from a man older than 75 with acute or convalescent COVID-19.

The chain recombines TRBV14 with TRBJ1-2, with TRBD1 matching over 7 bases. This CDR3 spans 15 amino acids. V was pared by 2 bases and J by 4 bases, with 7 bases of the junction left unmatched. Germline V gene lookup returns CDR1 SGHDN and CDR2 FVKESK. The DNA for the CDR3 is TGTGCCAGCAGCCAAACAGGGGCGCCCATCTATGGCTACACCTTC. Amino acids: CASSQTGAPIYGYTF.

The table lists this clone with a few counts. V gene TRBV19 combines with J gene TRBJ2-3; D unresolved. Between the trimmed V and J ends, which lost 7 bases and 1 base, there was a span of 12 bases. There are 14 residues in the CDR3. Germline CDR1 is LNHDA and CDR2 is SQIVND (reference sequence). The CDR3, as DNA: TGTGCCAGTAAAGCGAGTACCGGCACAGATACGCAGTATTTT. Amino acids: CASKASTGTDTQYF.